A single sample gave rise to the 26 T cell receptor beta chains below, sequenced in a study of regulatory T cells in long-lasting Graves disease. Time point indicated: persistent/refractory GD, antithyroid drugs over 5 years with positive TRAb. RNA extracted from PBMCs served as the sequencing template. To make TCR beta libraries, researchers used iRepertoire HTBI primers and Arm-PCR of CDR3 regions. TCRdb reprocessed the multiplex PCR reads via MiXCR and lists one record per CDR3 protein. The table has some 430,000 distinct CDR3 sequences, 20% to 25% seen once. Sequences were derived from peripheral blood mononuclear cells (PBMCs), sampled when the disease was refractory, from a patient treated with antithyroid drugs. These TCRs come from a female donor with Graves disease.

This clonotype has ten or more counts. The rearrangement joins TRBV27 to TRBJ2-7; 8 bases are shared with TRBD2. The J segment lost 6 bases and the V segment lost 5 bases, leaving 15 bases of the junction unmatched. CDR1 and CDR2 (germline): MNHEY, SMNVEV (reference sequence). CDR3 length: 16 residues. CDR3 region: CASSTLAGRAVREQYF. In DNA form, the CDR3 reads TGTGCCAGCAGTACCCTAGCGGGTCGGGCGGTTCGCGAGCAGTACTTC.

The chain couples TRBV7-3 to TRBJ2-1; TRBD1 aligns across 8 bases. Trimming removed 5 bases from V and 8 bases from J; junction bases left unmatched: 8. The CDR3 covers 14 residues. The germline V gene has CDR1 SGHTA and CDR2 FQGTGA. The CDR3 nucleotides are TGTGCCAGCAGCCATAGACAGGGGTGGGATGAGCAGTTCTTC. Its translation is CASSHRQGWDEQFF.

This clonotype came up many times. The chain has TRBV15 and TRBJ1-1; no reliable D call. CDR1 and CDR2 (germline): LNHNV, YYDKDF (reference sequence). The V end was cut by 0 bases, the J end by 1 base, with 3 bases between. The CDR3 covers 13 residues. The CDR3 protein is CATSRESNTEAFF. CDR3 in DNA: TGTGCCACCAGCAGAGAATCGAACACTGAAGCTTTCTTT.

This clonotype appeared a single time. The chain couples TRBV4-3 to TRBJ2-7; D possibly corresponds to TRBD2 (5 bases). The ends were cut back, 0 bases at V and 3 bases at J, with 9 bases in the middle. The CDR3 length is 14 residues. The V gene's germline CDR1 is LGHNA and CDR2 YSLEER. CDR3 sequence reads: CASSQDAAGYEQYF. The CDR3 coding sequence is TGCGCCAGCAGCCAAGATGCCGCGGGCTACGAGCAGTACTTC.

The genes are TRBV5-1 and TRBJ1-1; 7 bases fit TRBD1. Germline values: CDR1 SGHRS, CDR2 YFSETQ. This CDR3 comprises 16 residues. V dropped 5 bases and J dropped 1; count of bases not matched to a gene: 11. The CDR3 bases are TGCGCCAGCAGACCCGTCGGGACAGTCGGGAACACTGAAGCTTTCTTT. Encoded protein: CASRPVGTVGNTEAFF.

This clonotype has only a few counts. This sequence joins TRBV27 and TRBJ1-1; D gene unclear. Trimming took off 6 bases at V and 11 bases at J, with 13 bases between the two ends. Germline V lookup: CDR1 MNHEY, CDR2 SMNVEV (reference sequence). CDR3 length equals 11 residues. CDR3 sequence reads: CASRTGFMAFF. The DNA for the CDR3 is TGTGCCAGCAGGACGGGTTTCATGGCTTTCTTT.

The V call is TRBV9, the J call TRBJ1-1; D might be TRBD1 (5 bases). The CDR3 runs 15 residues. Trimming pared 4 bases from V and 2 bases from J, leaving 15 bases between. The germline CDR1 and CDR2 sequences are SGDLS and YYNGEE. CDR3 coding DNA: TGTGCCAGCAGCCCGGCGGGGGGGATTAACACTGAAGCTTTCTTT. It codes for CASSPAGGINTEAFF. Complete variable domain (other parts from reference TRBV9 and TRBJ1-1): DSGVTQTPKHLITATGQRVTLRCSPRSGDLSVYWYQQSLDQGLQFLIQYYNGEERAKGNILERFSAQQFPDLHSELNLSSLELGDSALYFCASSPAGGINTEAFFGQGTRLTVV.

In its sample, this clonotype was seen many times. This CDR3 is CSVEDEQGPMNTEAFF. The CDR3 nucleotides are TGCAGCGTTGAAGATGAACAGGGACCGATGAACACTGAAGCTTTCTTT. This rearrangement joins TRBV29-1 to TRBJ1-1; possible D gene TRBD1, 6 bases. CDR3 length equals 16 residues. The germline V gene has CDR1 SQVTM and CDR2 ANQGSEA. The V end was cut by 0 bases, the J end by 0 bases, with 14 bases between.

This clonotype has ten or more counts. The J gene is TRBJ2-5, the V gene TRBV19; possibly TRBD2 for D (6 bases). In germline, CDR1 is LNHDA, CDR2 SQIVND (reference sequence). Trimming removed 4 bases from V and 1 base from J, with 10 bases in between. CDR3 length: 14 amino acids. The CDR3 nucleotides are TGTGCCAGTAGTAATCGGGACTTCCAAGAGACCCAGTACTTC. Its protein is CASSNRDFQETQYF.

This clonotype was seen more than once but under ten times. The rearrangement links TRBV7-8 to TRBJ1-3; D might be TRBD1 (6 bases). The CDR3 spans 17 residues. Germline loops: CDR1 SGHVS, CDR2 FQNEAQ. Trimming stripped 2 bases from V and 0 bases from J, with 14 bases between. The CDR3 DNA reads as TGTGCCAGCAGCTTACACCGGGGGGCGGCCTCTGGAAACACCATATATTTT. Translating gives CASSLHRGAASGNTIYF. Complete variable domain (other parts from reference TRBV7-8 and TRBJ1-3): GAGVSQSPRYKVAKRGQDVALRCDPISGHVSLFWYQQALGQGPEFLTYFQNEAQLDKSGLPSDRFFAERPEGSVSTLKIQRTQQEDSAVYLCASSLHRGAASGNTIYFGEGSWLTVV.

In the case of this clonotype: One end of the junction fails to match germline, which may point to a read error. The rearrangement joins TRBV12-3 or TRBV12-4 to TRBJ1-4, with D hard to call. The length of the CDR3 is 15 residues. The CDR3 bases are TGTGCCAGCAGTTTAGGAGACCCCTGGGATGAAAAACTGTTTTTC. Protein: CASSLGDPWDEKLFF.

V gene TRBV28 combines with J gene TRBJ2-3; TRBD2 agrees at 7 bases. The CDR3 has 16 amino acids. Germline CDR1 and CDR2: MDHEN and SYDVKM. V trimming: 5 bases; J trimming: 5 bases; junction bases outside the gene matches: 13. CDR3 amino acids: CASSPPPSGVRDTQYF. CDR3 bases: TGTGCCAGCAGTCCTCCCCCAAGCGGGGTTAGAGATACGCAGTATTTT.

As to this clonotype: A much larger clone lies one base from this, so it may be a read error. The gene calls are TRBV28 and TRBJ2-5; D possibly corresponds to TRBD2 (6 bases). Germline CDR1 and CDR2: MDHEN and SYDVKM. The ends were cut back, 2 bases at V and 4 bases at J, with 11 bases in the middle. The CDR3 length is 14 residues. The DNA of the CDR3 is TGTGCCAGCAGTTTACACCCGCGGGGAGAGACCCAGTACTTC. Translated: CASSLHPRGETQYF.

This clonotype has a handful of counts. This chain uses TRBV7-9 with TRBJ2-7, with 7 bases aligning to TRBD1. CDR3 size: 16 residues. Per the germline V gene, CDR1 is SEHNR and CDR2 is FQNEAQ (reference sequence). The trim removed 5 bases at V and 5 bases at J, leaving 15 bases unmatched. For the CDR3, the DNA is TGTGCCAGCAGCCAACAGGACAGGTTCCCTCGGGACGAGCAGTACTTC. This translates into CASSQQDRFPRDEQYF.

This clonotype has a count of ten or more. The chain recombines TRBV12-3 or TRBV12-4 with TRBJ1-6, with D tentatively TRBD1 (5 bases). V lost 4 bases, J lost 10 bases, and 8 bases lay in between. This CDR3 contains 12 residues. CDR3 bases: TGTGCCAGCAGTTATCGGGGCTCACCCCTCCACTTT. Its protein product is CASSYRGSPLHF.

V gene TRBV19 combines with J gene TRBJ2-4; D may be TRBD1 (6 bases). CDR1 and CDR2 (germline): LNHDA, SQIVND (reference sequence). Trimming took off 1 base at V and 4 bases at J, with 11 bases between the two ends. The CDR3 consists of 15 residues. CDR3 nucleotides: TGTGCCAGTAGTATAGCGAGACAGGAAAAAAACATTCAGTACTTC. Protein product: CASSIARQEKNIQYF.

About this clonotype itself: The junction shows a germline mismatch at one end, possibly a read error. The V and J genes are TRBV19 and TRBJ2-7; 11 bases agree with TRBD1. Germline CDR1 reads LNHDA; CDR2 reads SQIVND (reference sequence). This CDR3 spans 15 amino acids. Written as DNA, the CDR3 is TGTGCCAGTGGTATCTCCGGGACAGGGGGCTACGAGCAGTACTTC. As protein: CASGISGTGGYEQYF.

The chain joins TRBV5-4 to TRBJ2-1; 8 bases are shared with TRBD2. Losses at the gene ends were 7 bases for V and 5 bases for J; bases not matched to a gene: 2. CDR1 and CDR2 (germline): SGHNT, YYREEE (reference sequence). This CDR3 spans 12 amino acids. The CDR3 reads CASGRGDNEQFF. DNA for the CDR3: TGTGCCAGCGGGCGGGGGGACAATGAGCAGTTCTTC.

This clonotype was counted between two and nine times. The chain links TRBV20-1 to TRBJ1-6; D not resolved. This CDR3 has 10 residues. Trimming pared 6 bases from V and 15 bases from J, leaving 12 bases between. CDR1 DFQATT and CDR2 SNEGSKA come from the germline V gene (reference sequence). The CDR3 nucleotides are TGCAGTGCAGTGGGGAGCTACCTCCACTTT. Translated, it gives CSAVGSYLHF.

This clonotype has a handful of counts. This chain uses TRBV30 with TRBJ2-1; no clear D gene. Trimming removed 0 bases from V and 8 bases from J, with 8 bases in between. The CDR3 length is 12 residues. Germline loops: CDR1 GTSNPN, CDR2 SVGIG (reference sequence). CDR3 in DNA: TGTGCCTGGAGTGTCGGCGCGTATGAGCAGTTCTTC. Protein sequence: CAWSVGAYEQFF.

Many counts were recorded for this clonotype. The rearrangement uses TRBV5-4 and TRBJ1-1, with D maybe TRBD1 (5 bases). Germline V CDR1 and CDR2: SGHNT, YYREEE (reference sequence). This CDR3 has 12 residues. Trimming took off 3 bases at V and 5 bases at J, with 8 bases between the two ends. The CDR3 spells CASSSQGTEAFF. CDR3 sequence (DNA): TGTGCCAGCAGCTCTCAGGGAACTGAAGCTTTCTTT.

This clonotype came up a few times. A much more abundant neighbour one base away suggests this may be a read error. The chain employs TRBV27 and TRBJ2-5; 7 bases map to TRBD2. The CDR3 has 14 amino acids. Germline V gene lookup returns CDR1 MNHEY and CDR2 SMNVEV (reference sequence). The chain's CDR3 is CASSLSPGGETQHF. In nucleotides, the CDR3 is TGTGCCAGCAGTTTATCTCCGGGAGGAGAGACCCAGCACTTC.

This clonotype came up many times. V is TRBV27 and J is TRBJ1-1; 12 bases are a match to TRBD1. The germline CDR1 and CDR2 sequences are MNHEY and SMNVEV (reference sequence). V was clipped by 6 bases and J by 0 bases; unmatched bases: 5. This CDR3 is built from 16 residues. The CDR3 is CASRGQGAEMNTEAFF. CDR3 in DNA: TGTGCCAGCAGGGGACAGGGGGCCGAGATGAACACTGAAGCTTTCTTT.

Only a few counts were recorded for this clonotype. This sequence joins TRBV6-1 and TRBJ2-7, with D uncertain. Germline-derived CDR1 and CDR2 are MNHNS and SASEGT. V gave up 6 bases and J gave up 4 bases, with 10 bases separating them. The CDR3 spans 12 residues. CDR3 amino acids: CASSNQGYEQYF. The CDR3 region has the DNA TGTGCCAGCAGCAACCAAGGGTACGAGCAGTACTTC.

Concerning this clonotype: A much bigger clone sits one base away, suggesting this may be a read error. The V gene is TRBV6-1, the J gene TRBJ2-2; D may correspond to TRBD1 or TRBD2 (5 bases each). The CDR3 is 14 amino acids. V lost 6 bases and J lost 0, with 8 bases in between. Germline CDR1 and CDR2: MNHNS and SASEGT. CDR3 in DNA: TGTGCCAGCAGCGGGACGGCGAACACCGGGGAGCTGTTTTTT. Encoded protein: CASSGTANTGELFF.

This clonotype came up many times. V and J are TRBV28 and TRBJ2-7, with unresolved D. Germline CDR1 MDHEN, CDR2 SYDVKM. The CDR3 runs 16 residues. V was cut by 5 bases and J by 4 bases, with 21 bases left in between. The CDR3 loop reads CASSPGPAPTTYEQYF. As DNA, the CDR3 is TGTGCCAGCAGTCCGGGCCCAGCCCCGACAACTTACGAGCAGTACTTC. Supplemented by reference TRBV28 and TRBJ2-7, the full variable domain reads DVKVTQSSRYLVKRTGEKVFLECVQDMDHENMFWYRQDPGLGLRLIYFSYDVKMKEKGDIPEGYSVSREKKERFSLILESASTNQTSMYLCASSPGPAPTTYEQYFGPGTRLTVT.